Here is one T cell receptor beta chain with its context. This entry is derived from a study of T cell changes during pregnancy in multiple sclerosis. The table came from immunoSEQ multiplex PCR; TCRdb's copy has only in-frame clones and leaves some out. The table records roughly 93,000 clones, approximately 90% of them present only once. Sequenced material: peripheral blood, taken in the first trimester of pregnancy. This TCR was recovered from a female donor in good health, enrolled as a control in a pregnancy study.

The CDR3: CASSFLSNQPQHF. The CDR3 DNA is TGTGCCAGCAGTTTCCTTAGCAATCAGCCCCAGCATTTT. The V call is TRBV27, the J call TRBJ1-5; D unclear. This CDR3 comprises 13 residues. V lost 3 bases and J lost 0, with 3 bases in between. The germline V gene has CDR1 MNHEY and CDR2 SMNVEV (reference sequence).